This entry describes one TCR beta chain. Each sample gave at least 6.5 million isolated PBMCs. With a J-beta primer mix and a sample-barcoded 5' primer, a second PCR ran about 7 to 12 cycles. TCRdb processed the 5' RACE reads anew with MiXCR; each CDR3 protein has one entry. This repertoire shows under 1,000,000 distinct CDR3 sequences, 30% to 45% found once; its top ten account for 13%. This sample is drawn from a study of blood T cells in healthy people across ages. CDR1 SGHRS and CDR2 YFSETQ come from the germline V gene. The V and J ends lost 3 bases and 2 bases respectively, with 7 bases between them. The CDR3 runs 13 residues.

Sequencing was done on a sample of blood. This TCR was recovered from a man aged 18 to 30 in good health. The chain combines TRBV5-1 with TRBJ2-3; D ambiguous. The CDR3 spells CASSYTPTDTQYF. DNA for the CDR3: TGCGCCAGCAGCTACACACCCACAGATACGCAGTATTTT.